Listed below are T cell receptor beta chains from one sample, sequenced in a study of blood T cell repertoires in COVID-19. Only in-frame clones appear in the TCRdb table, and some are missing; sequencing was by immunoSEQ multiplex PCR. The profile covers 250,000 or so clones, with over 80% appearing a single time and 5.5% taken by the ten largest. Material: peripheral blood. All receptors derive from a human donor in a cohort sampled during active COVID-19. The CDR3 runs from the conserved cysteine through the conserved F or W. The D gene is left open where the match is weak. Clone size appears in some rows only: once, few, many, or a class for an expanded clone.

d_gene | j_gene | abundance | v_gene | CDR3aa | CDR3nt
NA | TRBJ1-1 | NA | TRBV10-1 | CASSGGDMNTEAFF | TGCGCCAGCAGTGGGGGAGACATGAACACTGAAGCTTTCTTT
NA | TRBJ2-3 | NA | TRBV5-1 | CASSRDSPSTDTQYF | TGCGCCAGCAGTCGGGACTCCCCTAGCACAGATACGCAGTATTTT
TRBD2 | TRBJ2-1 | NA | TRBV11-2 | CASSLTSGRAPYNEQFF | TGTGCCAGCAGCCTCACTAGCGGGAGGGCCCCCTACAATGAGCAGTTCTTC
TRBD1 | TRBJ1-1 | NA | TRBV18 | CASSATGDTEAFF | TGTGCCAGCTCAGCGACAGGGGACACTGAAGCTTTCTTT
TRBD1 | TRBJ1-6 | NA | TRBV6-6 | CASSYSDGQDSPLHF | TGTGCCAGCAGTTACTCGGATGGACAGGATTCACCCCTCCACTTT
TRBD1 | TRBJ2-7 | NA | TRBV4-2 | CASSQGRDRGHEQYF | TGTGCCAGCAGCCAAGGGCGGGACAGGGGCCACGAGCAGTACTTC
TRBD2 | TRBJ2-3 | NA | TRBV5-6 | CASSFGTSGRKDTQYF | TGTGCCAGCAGCTTTGGGACTAGCGGGAGGAAGGATACGCAGTATTTT
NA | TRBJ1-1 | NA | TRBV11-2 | CASTFRGTEAFF | TGTGCCAGCACCTTTAGGGGAACTGAAGCTTTCTTT
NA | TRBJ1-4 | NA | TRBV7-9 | CASSDLPFAGGSKLFF | TGTGCCAGCAGCGACCTACCCTTCGCGGGGGGCTCAAAACTGTTTTTT
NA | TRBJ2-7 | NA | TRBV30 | CAWSVKGPIYEQYF | TGTGCCTGGAGTGTAAAGGGGCCGATCTACGAGCAGTACTTC
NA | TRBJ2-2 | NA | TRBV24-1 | CATSDLPPGNTGELFF | TGTGCCACCAGTGATTTGCCACCAGGGAATACCGGGGAGCTGTTTTTT
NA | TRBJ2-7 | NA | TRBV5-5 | CASSLVGGEYEQYF | TGTGCCAGCAGCTTGGTGGGCGGGGAATACGAGCAGTACTTC
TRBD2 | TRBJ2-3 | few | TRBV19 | CASIRTSGGPGYTDTQYF | TGTGCCAGCATAAGAACTAGCGGGGGGCCAGGTTACACAGATACGCAGTATTTT
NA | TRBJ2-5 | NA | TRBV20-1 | CSASIIRTQYF | TGCAGTGCTAGTATTATTCGGACCCAGTACTTC
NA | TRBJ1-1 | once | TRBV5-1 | CASSLGEYTEAFF | TGCGCCAGCAGCTTGGGGGAGTACACTGAAGCTTTCTTT
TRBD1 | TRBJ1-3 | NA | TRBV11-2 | CASSLGVGTDGNTIYF | TGTGCCAGCAGCTTAGGGGTCGGGACAGACGGAAACACCATATATTTT
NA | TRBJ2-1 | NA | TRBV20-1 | CSASLPRYNEQFF | TGCAGTGCTAGTCTACCGAGATACAATGAGCAGTTCTTC
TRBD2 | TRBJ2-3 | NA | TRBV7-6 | CASSLGGRRADTQYF | TGTGCCAGCAGCTTAGGCGGGAGAAGGGCGGATACGCAGTATTTT
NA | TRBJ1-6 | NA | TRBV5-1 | CASSLERSNNSPLHF | TGCGCCAGCAGCTTGGAGAGGAGTAATAATTCACCCCTCCACTTT
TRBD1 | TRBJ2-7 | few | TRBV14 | CASSPSGTGDKQYF | TGTGCCAGCAGCCCATCCGGGACAGGGGACAAGCAGTACTTC
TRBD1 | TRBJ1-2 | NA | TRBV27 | CASSQRQQGAHGYTF | TGTGCCAGCAGCCAACGCCAACAGGGGGCACATGGCTACACCTTC
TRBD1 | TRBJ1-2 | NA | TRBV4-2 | CASSQPGQGYGYTF | TGTGCCAGCAGCCAACCGGGACAGGGCTATGGCTACACCTTC
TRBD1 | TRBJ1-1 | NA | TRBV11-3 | CASSRDRMGEAFF | TGTGCCAGCAGCCGGGACAGGATGGGTGAAGCTTTCTTT
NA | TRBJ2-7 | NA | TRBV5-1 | CASSFLPGAWNEQYF | TGCGCCAGCAGCTTTCTGCCGGGAGCGTGGAACGAGCAGTACTTC
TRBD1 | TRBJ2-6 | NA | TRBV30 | CAWSVQDRLSGANVLTF | TGTGCCTGGAGTGTACAGGACAGGCTCTCTGGGGCCAACGTCCTGACTTTC
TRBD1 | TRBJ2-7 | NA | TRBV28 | CASSLAGQVSYEQYF | TGTGCCAGCAGCCTGGCGGGACAGGTTTCCTACGAGCAGTACTTC
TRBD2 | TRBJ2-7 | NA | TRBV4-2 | CASSQEVSGIYSYEQYF | TGTGCCAGCAGCCAAGAGGTTAGCGGGATATACTCCTACGAGCAGTACTTC
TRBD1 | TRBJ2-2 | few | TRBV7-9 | CASSLAGTGNTGELFF | TGTGCCAGCAGCTTAGCGGGGACAGGGAACACCGGGGAGCTGTTTTTT
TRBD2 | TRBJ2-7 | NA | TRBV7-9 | CASRDPSLAGAGEQYF | TGTGCCAGCAGGGATCCGTCACTAGCGGGAGCAGGCGAGCAGTACTTC
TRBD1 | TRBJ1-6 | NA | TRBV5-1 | CASSRTGGSYNSPLHF | TGCGCCAGCAGCAGAACAGGGGGCTCCTATAATTCACCCCTCCACTTT
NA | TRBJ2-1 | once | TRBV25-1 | CASSERNEQFF | TGTGCCAGCAGTGAACGGAATGAGCAGTTCTTC
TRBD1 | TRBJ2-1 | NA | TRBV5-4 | CASSLGQGAHNEQFF | TGTGCCAGCAGCTTGGGACAGGGGGCCCACAATGAGCAGTTCTTC
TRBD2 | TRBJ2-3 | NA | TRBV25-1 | CASSAPPGRGGTDTQYF | TGTGCCAGCAGTGCCCCCCCGGGGAGGGGTGGCACAGATACGCAGTATTTT
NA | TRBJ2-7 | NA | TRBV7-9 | CASSSQGKGFEQYF | TGTGCCAGCAGCTCACAGGGTAAAGGTTTCGAGCAGTACTTC
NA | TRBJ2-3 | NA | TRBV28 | CASSWAGETDTQYF | TGTGCCAGCAGTTGGGCAGGGGAGACAGATACGCAGTATTTT
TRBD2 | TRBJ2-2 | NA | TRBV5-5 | CASSFPGLAGGRFTGELFF | TGTGCCAGCAGCTTTCCGGGACTAGCGGGGGGCCGTTTTACCGGGGAGCTGTTTTTT
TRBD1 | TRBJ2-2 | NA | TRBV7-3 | CASSTTGGNTGELFF | TGTGCCAGCAGTACGACAGGGGGGAACACCGGGGAGCTGTTTTTT
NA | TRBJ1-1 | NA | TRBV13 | CASSLYDTMNTEAFF | TGTGCCAGCAGCTTATACGACACCATGAACACTGAAGCTTTCTTT
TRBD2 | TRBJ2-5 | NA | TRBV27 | CASSPLFAGVETQYF | TGTGCCAGCAGCCCCTTGTTTGCGGGAGTAGAGACCCAGTACTTC
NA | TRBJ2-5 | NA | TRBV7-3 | CASSPGIQETQYF | TGTGCCAGCAGCCCCGGGATTCAAGAGACCCAGTACTTC
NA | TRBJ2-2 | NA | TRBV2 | CASSETGVLAGGELFF | TGTGCCAGCAGTGAAACCGGAGTCCTGGCTGGCGGGGAGCTGTTTTTT
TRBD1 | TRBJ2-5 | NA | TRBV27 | CASSQPGTGPETQYF | TGTGCCAGCAGTCAACCCGGGACAGGGCCAGAGACCCAGTACTTC
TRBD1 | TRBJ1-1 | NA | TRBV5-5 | CASSLQGVGNTEAFF | TGTGCCAGCAGCCTACAGGGGGTAGGAAACACTGAAGCTTTCTTT
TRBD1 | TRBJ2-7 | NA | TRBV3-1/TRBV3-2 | CASSRDRREQYF | TGTGCCAGCAGCCGGGACAGGCGAGAGCAGTACTTC
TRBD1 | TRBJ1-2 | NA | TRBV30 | CAWSLQGEWGYTF | TGTGCCTGGAGTCTACAGGGGGAATGGGGCTACACCTTC
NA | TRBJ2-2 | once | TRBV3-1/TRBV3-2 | CASSQAFAGELFF | TGTGCCAGCAGCCAAGCTTTCGCCGGGGAGCTGTTTTTT
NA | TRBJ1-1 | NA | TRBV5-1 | CASSLAVQMNTEAFF | TGCGCCAGCAGCCTGGCCGTTCAGATGAACACTGAAGCTTTCTTT
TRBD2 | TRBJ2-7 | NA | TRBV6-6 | CASRRLAGDSYEQYF | TGTGCCAGCAGGCGACTAGCGGGAGACTCCTACGAGCAGTACTTC
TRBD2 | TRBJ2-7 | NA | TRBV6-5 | CASSSLPSGRAHEQYF | TGTGCCAGCAGTTCCCTTCCTAGCGGGAGGGCCCACGAGCAGTACTTC
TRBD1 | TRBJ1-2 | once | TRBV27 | CASSVGQLNNYYGYTF | TGTGCCAGCAGTGTGGGACAGCTCAACAACTACTATGGCTACACCTTC
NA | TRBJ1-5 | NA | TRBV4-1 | CASSQDSNNQPQHF | TGCGCCAGCAGCCAGGACAGTAACAATCAGCCCCAGCATTTT
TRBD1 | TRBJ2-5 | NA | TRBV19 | CASSHTGGQETQYF | TGTGCCAGTAGTCACACAGGGGGTCAAGAGACCCAGTACTTC